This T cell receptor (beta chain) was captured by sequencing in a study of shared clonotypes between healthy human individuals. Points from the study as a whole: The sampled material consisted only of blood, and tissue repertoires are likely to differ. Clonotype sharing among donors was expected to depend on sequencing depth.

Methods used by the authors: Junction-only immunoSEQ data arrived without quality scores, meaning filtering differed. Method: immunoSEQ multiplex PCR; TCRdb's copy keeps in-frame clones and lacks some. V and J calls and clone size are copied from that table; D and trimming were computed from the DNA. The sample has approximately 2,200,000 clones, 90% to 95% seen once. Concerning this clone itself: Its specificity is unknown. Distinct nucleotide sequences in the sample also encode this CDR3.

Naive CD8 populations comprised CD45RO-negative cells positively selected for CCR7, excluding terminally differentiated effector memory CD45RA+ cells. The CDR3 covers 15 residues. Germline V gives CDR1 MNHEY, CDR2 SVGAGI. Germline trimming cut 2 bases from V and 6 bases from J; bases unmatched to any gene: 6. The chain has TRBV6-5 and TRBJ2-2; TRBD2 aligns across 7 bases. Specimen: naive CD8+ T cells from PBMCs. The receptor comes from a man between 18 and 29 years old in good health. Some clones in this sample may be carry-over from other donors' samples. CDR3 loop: CASSYGSGRAGELFF. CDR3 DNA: TGTGCCAGCAGTTACGGGTCAGGGAGGGCCGGGGAGCTGTTTTTT.